This T cell receptor beta chain was recorded in a study of blood T cells in healthy people across ages. Findings of the study overall: PBMCs went unsorted, and a conclusive naive versus antigen-experienced comparison was therefore prevented. Older age coincided with a roughly linear decline in TCR beta diversity per million T cells.

Combining a sample-barcoded 5' primer with a J-beta primer mix, a second PCR ran for 7 to 11 cycles. The template-switch adaptor was a 5' adaptor with 12 random nucleotides. It tagged each cDNA molecule. TCRdb analysed the 5' RACE reads with MiXCR anew, one entry per CDR3 protein. The sample yields over 950,000 distinct CDR3 sequences, roughly 47% seen once. The CDR3 extends over 16 amino acids. V was pared by 5 bases and J by 1 base, with 6 bases of the junction left unmatched. Germline CDR1 reads SGHTA; CDR2 reads FQGNSA. Note on this clonotype: Its target is unknown.

The J gene is TRBJ1-5, the V gene TRBV7-2; 9 positions agree with TRBD1. Sequencing was done on a sample of blood. The source is a woman aged 60-70 years in good health. DNA for the CDR3: TGTGCCAGCAGCGCAGGGACAGGGACAAGCAATCAGCCCCAGCATTTT. Its protein is CASSAGTGTSNQPQHF.